Described below is a single T cell receptor (beta chain) sequence and its context. The CDR3 length is 13 residues. Germline V gene data show CDR1 as MNHNY and CDR2 as SVGAGI (reference sequence). The data are from a study of T cells expressing NK-cell markers. Study-wide context: Among eight sequenced donors, seven carried HCMV seropositivity while one was seronegative.

From its re-call of the 5' RACE reads, TCRdb lists each CDR3 protein once, without DNA. The sample is made up of 200,000 to 300,000 distinct CDR3 sequences, and the top ten hold 4% to 5% of it. V gene TRBV6-6 combines with J gene TRBJ2-3; checking the TCRdb D call of TRBD1 is not possible without DNA. This clonotype was sampled from a woman aged 18 to 75 in good health. The specimen was blood T cells: a sorted CD56 or NKG2C T cell subset, CD4+ or CD8+ T cells, or bulk PBMC T cells (not recorded which). CDR3 region: CASRDRVTDTQYF.